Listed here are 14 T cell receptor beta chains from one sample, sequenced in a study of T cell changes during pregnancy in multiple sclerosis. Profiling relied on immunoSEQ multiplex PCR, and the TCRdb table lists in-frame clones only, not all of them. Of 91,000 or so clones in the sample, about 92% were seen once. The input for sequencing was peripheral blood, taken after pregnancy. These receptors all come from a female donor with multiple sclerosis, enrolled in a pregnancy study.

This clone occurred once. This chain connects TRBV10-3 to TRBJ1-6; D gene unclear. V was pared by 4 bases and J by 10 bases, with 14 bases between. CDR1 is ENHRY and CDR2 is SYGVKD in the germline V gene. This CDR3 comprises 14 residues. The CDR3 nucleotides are TGTGCCATCAGTGGTAAGCCCTTCGGGTCACCCCTCCACTTT. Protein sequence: CAISGKPFGSPLHF.

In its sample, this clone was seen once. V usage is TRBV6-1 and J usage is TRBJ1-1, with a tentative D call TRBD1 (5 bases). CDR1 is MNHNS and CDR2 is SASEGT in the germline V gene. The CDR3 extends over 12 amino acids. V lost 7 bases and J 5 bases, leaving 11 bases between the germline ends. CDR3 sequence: CASIHGGTEAFF. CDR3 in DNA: TGTGCCAGCATTCACGGGGGGACTGAAGCTTTCTTT.

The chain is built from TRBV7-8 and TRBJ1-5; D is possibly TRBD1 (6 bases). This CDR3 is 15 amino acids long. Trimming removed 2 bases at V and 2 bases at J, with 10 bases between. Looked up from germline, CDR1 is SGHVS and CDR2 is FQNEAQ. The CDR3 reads CASSLQGSRNQPQHF. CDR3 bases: TGTGCCAGCAGCTTACAGGGGTCTCGCAATCAGCCCCAGCATTTT. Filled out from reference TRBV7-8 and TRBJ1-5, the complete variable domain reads GAGVSQSPRYKVAKRGQDVALRCDPISGHVSLFWYQQALGQGPEFLTYFQNEAQLDKSGLPSDRFFAERPEGSVSTLKIQRTQQEDSAVYLCASSLQGSRNQPQHFGDGTRLSIL.

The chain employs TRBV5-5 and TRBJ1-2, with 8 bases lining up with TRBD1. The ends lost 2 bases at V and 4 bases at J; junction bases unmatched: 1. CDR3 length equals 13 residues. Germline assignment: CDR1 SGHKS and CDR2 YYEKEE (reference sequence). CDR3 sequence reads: CASSLDRGYGYTF. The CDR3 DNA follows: TGTGCCAGCAGCTTAGACAGGGGCTATGGCTACACCTTC. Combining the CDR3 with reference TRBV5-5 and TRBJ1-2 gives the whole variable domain DAGVTQSPTHLIKTRGQQVTLRCSPISGHKSVSWYQQVLGQGPQFIFQYYEKEERGRGNFPDRFSARQFPNYSSELNVNALLLGDSALYLCASSLDRGYGYTFGSGTRLTVV.

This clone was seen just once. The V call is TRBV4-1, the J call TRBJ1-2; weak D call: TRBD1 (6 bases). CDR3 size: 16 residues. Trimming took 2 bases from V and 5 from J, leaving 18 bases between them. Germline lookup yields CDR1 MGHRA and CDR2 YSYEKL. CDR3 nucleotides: TGCGCCAGCAGCCAACCCCGACAGGACCGTGGGTATGGCTACACCTTC. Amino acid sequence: CASSQPRQDRGYGYTF.

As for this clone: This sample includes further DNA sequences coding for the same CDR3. Here the CDR3 reads CAWSGQGGTEAFF. CDR3 coding DNA: TGTGCCTGGAGTGGACAGGGCGGAACTGAAGCTTTCTTT. V and J are TRBV30 and TRBJ1-1; 7 positions match TRBD1. The CDR3 length is 13 residues. Germline V gene sequence: CDR1 GTSNPN, CDR2 SVGIG (reference sequence). V dropped 1 base and J dropped 5; count of bases not matched to a gene: 4.

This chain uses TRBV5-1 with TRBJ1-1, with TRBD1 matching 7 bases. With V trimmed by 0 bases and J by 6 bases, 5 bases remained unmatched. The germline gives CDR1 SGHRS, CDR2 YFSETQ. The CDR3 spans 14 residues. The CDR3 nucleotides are TGCGCCAGCAGCTTGGAAGGGGGCGCGCCTGAAGCTTTCTTT. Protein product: CASSLEGGAPEAFF. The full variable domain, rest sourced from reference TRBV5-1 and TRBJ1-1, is KAGVTQTPRYLIKTRGQQVTLSCSPISGHRSVSWYQQTPGQGLQFLFEYFSETQRNKGNFPGRFSGRQFSNSRSEMNVSTLELGDSALYLCASSLEGGAPEAFFGQGTRLTVV.

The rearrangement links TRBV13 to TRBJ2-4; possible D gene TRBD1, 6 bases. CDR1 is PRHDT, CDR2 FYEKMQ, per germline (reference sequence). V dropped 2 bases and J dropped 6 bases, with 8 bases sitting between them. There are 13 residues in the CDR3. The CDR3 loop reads CASSLPRGNIQYF. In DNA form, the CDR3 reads TGTGCCAGCAGCTTACCCAGGGGAAACATTCAGTACTTC.

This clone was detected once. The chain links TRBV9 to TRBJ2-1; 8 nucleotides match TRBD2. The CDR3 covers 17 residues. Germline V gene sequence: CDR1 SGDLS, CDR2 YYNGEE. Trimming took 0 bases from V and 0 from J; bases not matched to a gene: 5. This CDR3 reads CASSVGAGGTSYNEQFF. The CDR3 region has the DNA TGTGCCAGCAGCGTAGGGGCGGGAGGTACCTCCTACAATGAGCAGTTCTTC.

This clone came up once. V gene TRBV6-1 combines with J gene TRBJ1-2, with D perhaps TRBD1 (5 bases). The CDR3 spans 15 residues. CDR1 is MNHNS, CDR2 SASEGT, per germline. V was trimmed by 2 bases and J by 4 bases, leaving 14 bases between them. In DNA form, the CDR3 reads TGTGCCAGCAGTGAACTCGGACAAAGGATCTATGGCTACACCTTC. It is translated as CASSELGQRIYGYTF.

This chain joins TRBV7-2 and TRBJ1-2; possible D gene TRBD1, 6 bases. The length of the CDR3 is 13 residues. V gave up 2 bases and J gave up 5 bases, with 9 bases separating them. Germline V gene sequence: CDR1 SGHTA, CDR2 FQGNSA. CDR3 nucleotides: TGTGCCAGCAGCTTAATCAGGGGATATGGCTACACCTTC. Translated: CASSLIRGYGYTF.

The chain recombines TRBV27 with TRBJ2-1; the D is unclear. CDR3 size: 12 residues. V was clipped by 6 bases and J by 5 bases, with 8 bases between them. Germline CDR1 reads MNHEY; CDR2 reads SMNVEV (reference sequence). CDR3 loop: CASRKPNNEQFF. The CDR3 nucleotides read TGTGCCAGCAGGAAGCCCAACAATGAGCAGTTCTTC.

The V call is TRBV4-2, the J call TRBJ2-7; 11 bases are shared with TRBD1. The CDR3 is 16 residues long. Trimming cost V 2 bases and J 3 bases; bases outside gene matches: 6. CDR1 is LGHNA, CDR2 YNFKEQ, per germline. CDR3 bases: TGTGCCAGCAGCCAAAAGGGGGACAGGGGGGTCTACGAGCAGTACTTC. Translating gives CASSQKGDRGVYEQYF.

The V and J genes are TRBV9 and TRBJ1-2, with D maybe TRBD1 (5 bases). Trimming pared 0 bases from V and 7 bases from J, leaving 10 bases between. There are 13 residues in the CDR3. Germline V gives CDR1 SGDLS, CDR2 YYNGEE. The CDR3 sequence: CASSVGGVLGYTF. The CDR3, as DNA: TGTGCCAGCAGCGTAGGGGGGGTACTTGGCTACACCTTC.